Below are 13 T cell receptor beta chains sequenced from a single sample in a study of graft-versus-host responses after intestinal transplantation. Sequencing was performed with immunoSEQ multiplex PCR; in TCRdb, only in-frame clones are kept and a portion is missing. The table includes 100,000 or so clones, roughly 90% detected once. These receptors have no identified antigens. This specimen was unstimulated CD4+ T cells sorted from spleen or lymph node cells, taken before transplant. The receptors come from a human donor who was the organ donor for an intestinal transplant.

This chain uses TRBV7-3 with TRBJ1-6, with 9 bases aligning to TRBD1. Germline trimming cut 3 bases from V and 10 bases from J; bases unmatched to any gene: 7. The CDR3 covers 15 residues. CDR1 SGHTA and CDR2 FQGTGA come from the germline V gene. The CDR3 loop is CASSLGTGLGSPLHF. CDR3 nucleotides: TGTGCCAGCAGCTTGGGGACAGGGTTAGGGTCACCCCTCCACTTT. Drawing the rest from reference TRBV7-3 and TRBJ1-6, the complete variable domain is GAGVSQTPSNKVTEKGKYVELRCDPISGHTALYWYRQSLGQGPEFLIYFQGTGAADDSGLPNDRFFAVRPEGSVSTLKIQRTERGDSAVYLCASSLGTGLGSPLHFGNGTRLTVT.

This clone appeared a single time. The chain employs TRBV19 and TRBJ1-6; D unresolved. Germline assignment: CDR1 LNHDA and CDR2 SQIVND (reference sequence). CDR3 length: 14 residues. Trimming removed 8 bases at V and 10 bases at J, with 18 bases between. The CDR3 sequence is CASGQVGLGSPLHF. The CDR3 DNA reads TGTGCCAGTGGCCAGGTGGGGTTGGGGTCACCCCTCCACTTT.

The V gene is TRBV5-6, the J gene TRBJ2-7; 7 nucleotides agree with TRBD1. Germline CDR1 reads SGHDT; CDR2 reads YYEEEE. CDR3 length equals 15 residues. V gave up 0 bases and J gave up 2 bases; unmatched junction bases: 5. The DNA of the CDR3 is TGTGCCAGCAGCTTGGGTGGGACAGAAACCTACGAGCAGTACTTC. It specifies CASSLGGTETYEQYF.

The CDR3 sequence is CASSQDPQGMGDTQYF. CDR3 nucleotides: TGTGCCAGCAGCCAAGATCCGCAGGGAATGGGAGATACGCAGTATTTT. The V and J genes are TRBV4-2 and TRBJ2-3; a possible D gene is TRBD1 (5 bases). Trimming removed 0 bases from V and 5 bases from J, with 15 bases in between. This CDR3 comprises 16 residues. Germline V gene data show CDR1 as LGHNA and CDR2 as YNFKEQ.

V is TRBV10-3 and J is TRBJ1-5; D gene uncertain. This CDR3 region has 12 residues. Trimming took 4 bases from V and 9 from J, leaving 10 bases between them. Germline lookup yields CDR1 ENHRY and CDR2 SYGVKD. CDR3: CAISGVSGPQHF. DNA of the CDR3: TGTGCCATCAGTGGGGTCTCGGGGCCCCAGCATTTT.

The CDR3 DNA sequence: TGTGCCAGCAGCCTGGGACTAGCGGGGGAGAACACCGGGGAGCTGTTTTTT. Protein: CASSLGLAGENTGELFF. The rearrangement joins TRBV4-2 to TRBJ2-2, with 14 bases lining up with TRBD2. This CDR3 comprises 17 residues. Germline-derived CDR1 and CDR2 are LGHNA and YNFKEQ. Trimming at V came to 4 bases and at J to 1 base, leaving 2 bases not matched to a gene.

The chain carries TRBV18 and TRBJ1-1; 7 bases fit TRBD1. Trimming removed 6 bases from V and 4 bases from J; junction bases left unmatched: 11. The germline gives CDR1 KGHSH, CDR2 LQKENI. The CDR3 consists of 15 residues. The CDR3 nucleotides are TGTGCCAGCTCCCCCGACAGGGCGGGAATCACTGAAGCTTTCTTT. The encoded protein is CASSPDRAGITEAFF.

The rearrangement links TRBV5-3 to TRBJ2-5; 9 bases fit TRBD2. TRBV5-3 qualifies as an ORF whose function is uncertain. The CDR3 consists of 17 residues. J gave up 5 bases and V 0 bases, and 11 bases lay outside the gene matches. The CDR3 nucleotides read TGTGCCAGAAGCTTGGATGGGCTAGCGGGGTATTGGGAGACCCAGTACTTC. This encodes CARSLDGLAGYWETQYF.

This chain connects TRBV7-3 to TRBJ2-1, with D unresolved. The CDR3 contains 15 residues. Per germline, CDR1 SGHTA and CDR2 FQGTGA. V was pared by 1 base and J by 10 bases, with 17 bases between. In nucleotides, the CDR3 is TGTGCCAGCAGCTTAAGCGCAGGCGGCCCGTGGGAGCAGTTCTTC. As protein: CASSLSAGGPWEQFF.

This sequence joins TRBV5-6 and TRBJ2-5; D unresolved. Per germline, CDR1 SGHDT and CDR2 YYEEEE. The V end lost 2 bases, the J end lost 5 bases, and 16 bases lay between the germline ends. This CDR3 region has 15 residues. The CDR3 region is CASSFPMLGTETQYF. The CDR3 DNA sequence: TGTGCCAGCAGCTTTCCCATGTTAGGAACGGAGACCCAGTACTTC.

This sequence joins TRBV5-1 and TRBJ1-6; possibly TRBD1 for D (6 bases). This CDR3 contains 15 residues. The V and J ends lost 3 bases and 9 bases respectively, with 16 bases between them. Germline lookup yields CDR1 SGHRS and CDR2 YFSETQ. CDR3 sequence: CASSSTGTDVSPLHF. The CDR3 bases are TGCGCCAGCAGCTCCACAGGGACCGATGTTTCACCCCTCCACTTT.

In DNA, the CDR3 is TGCGCCAGCAGCTACCGGGACAGGGGGCAGTTCGGCTATGGCTACACCTTC. Amino acid sequence: CASSYRDRGQFGYGYTF. The chain carries TRBV5-1 and TRBJ1-2; 12 nucleotides agree with TRBD1. V shed 3 bases and J 4 bases; nucleotides not matched to a gene: 10. From germline, CDR1 is SGHRS and CDR2 YFSETQ. CDR3 length: 17 amino acids.

The chain couples TRBV14 to TRBJ1-4; D gene uncertain. V lost 0 bases and J 5 bases, leaving 10 bases between the germline ends. The CDR3 covers 15 residues. The germline V gene has CDR1 SGHDN and CDR2 FVKESK. The CDR3 DNA sequence: TGTGCCAGCAGCCAAGATGGGAGACAAAATGAAAAACTGTTTTTT. Translation: CASSQDGRQNEKLFF.